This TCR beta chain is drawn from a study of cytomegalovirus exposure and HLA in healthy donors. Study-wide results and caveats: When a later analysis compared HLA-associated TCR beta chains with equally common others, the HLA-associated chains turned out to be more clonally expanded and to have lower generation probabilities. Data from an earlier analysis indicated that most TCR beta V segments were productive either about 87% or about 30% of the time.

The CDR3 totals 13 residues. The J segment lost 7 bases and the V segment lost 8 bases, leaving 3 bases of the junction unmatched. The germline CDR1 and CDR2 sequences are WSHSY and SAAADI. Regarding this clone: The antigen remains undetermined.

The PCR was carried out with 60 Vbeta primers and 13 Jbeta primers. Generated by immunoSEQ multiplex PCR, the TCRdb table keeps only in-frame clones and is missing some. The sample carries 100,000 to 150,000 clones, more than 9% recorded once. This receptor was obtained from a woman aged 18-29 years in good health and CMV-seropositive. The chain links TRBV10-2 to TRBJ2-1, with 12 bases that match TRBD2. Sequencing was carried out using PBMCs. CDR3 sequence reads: CASRLAGDNEQFF. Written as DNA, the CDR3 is TGCGCCAGCCGACTAGCGGGAGATAATGAGCAGTTCTTC.